What follows describes a single T cell receptor (beta chain). The antigen remains undetermined. This entry belongs to a study of T cells expressing NK-cell markers. Study outcomes and limitations: It was still unclear whether expanded NKG2C+ T cell clones were HCMV specific. Of the CD8+ T cell pool in roughly six donors, roughly 1.0-7.0% was accounted for by dominant NKG2C+ clonotypes.

5'RACE template switching built TCR beta cDNA with unique molecular identifiers. With the 5' RACE reads reprocessed, TCRdb shows one record per CDR3 protein and no DNA. The sample's table shows about 150,000 distinct CDR3 sequences. The CDR3 length is 12 residues. CDR1 and CDR2 (germline): MNHEY, SVGEGT. Material: blood T cells: a sorted CD56 or NKG2C T cell subset, CD4+ or CD8+ T cells, or bulk PBMC T cells (not recorded which). V and J are TRBV6-2 or TRBV6-3 and TRBJ2-1. The TCR comes from a woman aged 50 to 60 in good health. CDR3 sequence reads: CATGLSYNEQFF.